These 24 T cell receptor beta chains were sequenced from one sample in a study of OX40 agonist ivuxolimab in advanced cancers. This table comes from immunoSEQ multiplex PCR, and its TCRdb copy is limited to in-frame clones, with some not included. The sample holds 25,000 to 35,000 clones, about 90% seen once. The source material was CD4+ or CD8+ T cells sorted from blood, sampled in a trial of the OX40 agonist ivuxolimab. These receptors all come from an adult with an advanced solid tumor such as melanoma, head and neck, liver or kidney cancer.

There are a few counts of this clone. The chain recombines TRBV28 with TRBJ1-5; 7 bases are shared with TRBD1. The trim removed 11 bases at V and 4 bases at J, leaving 8 bases unmatched. This CDR3 region has 13 residues. The germline CDR1 and CDR2 sequences are MDHEN and SYDVKM. CDR3 bases: TGTGCCGGCCGGGACAGACCTAATCAGCCCCAGCATTTT. This translates into CAGRDRPNQPQHF.

The gene calls are TRBV30 and TRBJ2-7; 7 nucleotides line up with TRBD1. The CDR3 spans 15 residues. CDR1 and CDR2 (germline): GTSNPN, SVGIG (reference sequence). Unmatched junction bases numbered 11, after V lost 3 bases and J lost 3 bases. CDR3 bases: TGTGCCTGGAGGAGAGGGACAGCGAGAGGCTACGAGCAGTACTTC. Its protein product is CAWRRGTARGYEQYF.

CDR3 loop: CASSPGDRAFETQYF. The CDR3 DNA sequence: TGTGCCAGCAGCCCAGGGGACAGGGCTTTTGAGACCCAGTACTTC. The rearrangement joins TRBV7-6 to TRBJ2-5, with 9 bases identical to TRBD1. The CDR3 is 15 amino acids. CDR1 and CDR2 (germline): SGHVS, FNYEAQ. V lost 5 bases to trimming and J lost 5 bases; unmatched junction nucleotides: 9. Looking up the rest from reference TRBV7-6 and TRBJ2-5 gives the full variable domain: GAGVSQSPRYKVTKRGQDVALRCDPISGHVSLYWYRQALGQGPEFLTYFNYEAQQDKSGLPNDRFSAERPEGSISTLTIQRTEQRDSAMYRCASSPGDRAFETQYFGPGTRLLVL.

This clone occurred once. The rearrangement uses TRBV4-3 and TRBJ2-7, with 8 bases that match TRBD1. Looked up from germline, CDR1 is LGHNA and CDR2 is YSLEER. The CDR3 spans 14 residues. J gave up 6 bases and V 0 bases, and 4 bases lay outside the gene matches. This chain's CDR3 is CASSQDRGPVEQYF. Here the CDR3 DNA reads TGCGCCAGCAGCCAAGACAGGGGGCCGGTCGAGCAGTACTTC.

This chain connects TRBV11-2 to TRBJ2-7; 9 nucleotides agree with TRBD1. The trim removed 6 bases at V and 1 base at J, leaving 7 bases unmatched. From germline, CDR1 is SGHAT and CDR2 FQNNGV. The length of the CDR3 is 15 residues. Here the CDR3 reads CASSEGTGISYEQYF. The CDR3 nucleotides are TGTGCCAGCAGTGAGGGGACAGGGATTTCCTACGAGCAGTACTTC.

V is TRBV7-9 and J is TRBJ1-1; 10 bases agree with TRBD1. This CDR3 region has 15 residues. V lost 2 bases to trimming and J lost 4 bases; unmatched junction nucleotides: 4. Germline CDR1 SEHNR, CDR2 FQNEAQ (reference sequence). Here the CDR3 reads CASSLPGQGGTEAFF. CDR3 DNA sequence: TGTGCCAGCAGCTTACCCGGACAGGGGGGCACTGAAGCTTTCTTT.

The gene calls are TRBV18 and TRBJ2-7; 8 nucleotides agree with TRBD2. The CDR3 contains 15 residues. Germline V gene sequence: CDR1 KGHSH, CDR2 LQKENI. J was trimmed by 3 bases and V by 6 bases; bases with no gene match: 10. The CDR3 DNA follows: TGTGCCAGCTCGACTACTAGCGGAGGGGTCTACGAGCAGTACTTC. It yields the protein CASSTTSGGVYEQYF.

This rearrangement joins TRBV6-5 to TRBJ1-5; D possibly corresponds to TRBD1 (5 bases). The CDR3 totals 15 residues. Germline assignment: CDR1 MNHEY and CDR2 SVGAGI. Trimming took off 2 bases at V and 4 bases at J, with 12 bases between the two ends. The CDR3 here is CASSYGQGPNQPQHF. DNA for the CDR3: TGTGCCAGCAGTTACGGTCAGGGCCCTAATCAGCCCCAGCATTTT.

The V gene is TRBV25-1, the J gene TRBJ1-5; 9 bases line up with TRBD1. This CDR3 is built from 14 residues. Germline-derived CDR1 and CDR2 are MGHDK and SYGVNS. The J segment lost 5 bases and the V segment lost 2 bases, leaving 1 base of the junction unmatched. The CDR3, as DNA: TGTGCCAGCAGTGAAACAGGGGGCGATCAGCCCCAGCATTTT. This translates into CASSETGGDQPQHF.

V and J are TRBV4-2 and TRBJ2-7; 7 bases line up with TRBD1. CDR1 and CDR2 (germline): LGHNA, YNFKEQ. The J segment lost 0 bases and the V segment lost 4 bases, leaving 6 bases of the junction unmatched. CDR3 length: 15 amino acids. The CDR3 spells CASSPRDRASYEQYF. DNA of the CDR3: TGTGCCAGCAGCCCAAGAGACAGGGCCTCCTACGAGCAGTACTTC.

V gene TRBV28 combines with J gene TRBJ1-5; no firm D call. Trimming took 2 bases from V and 5 from J, leaving 16 bases between them. This CDR3 spans 16 amino acids. CDR1 is MDHEN and CDR2 is SYDVKM in the germline V gene. The CDR3 DNA reads TGTGCCAGCAGTTTAAGACCCTGGAGGACCGATCAGCCCCAGCATTTT. Translated: CASSLRPWRTDQPQHF.

The gene calls are TRBV27 and TRBJ1-6, with TRBD1 identical over 10 bases. Germline V gives CDR1 MNHEY, CDR2 SMNVEV (reference sequence). CDR3 length: 16 amino acids. The V and J ends lost 4 bases and 8 bases, in that order; junction bases with no gene match: 8. CDR3 amino acids: CASSSPRGQGYSPLHF. CDR3 sequence (DNA): TGTGCCAGCAGTTCCCCCCGGGGACAGGGGTATTCACCCCTCCACTTT.

Only a few counts were recorded for this clone. The V and J genes are TRBV4-1 and TRBJ2-7; D unresolved. The CDR3 consists of 12 residues. The germline gives CDR1 MGHRA, CDR2 YSYEKL. V was pared by 4 bases and J by 5 bases, with 9 bases between. The CDR3 loop is CASSRGADEQYF. The CDR3 nucleotides are TGCGCCAGCAGCCGTGGAGCAGACGAGCAGTACTTC.

The V and J genes are TRBV15 and TRBJ2-3; no definite D call. Per the germline V gene, CDR1 is LNHNV and CDR2 is YYDKDF (reference sequence). The CDR3 is made up of 13 amino acids. Trimming cost V 3 bases and J 1 base, with 5 bases left between them. The CDR3 nucleotides read TGTGCCACCAGCAGGGCTGGCACAGATACGCAGTATTTT. Translation: CATSRAGTDTQYF. The full variable domain, with the rest looked up from reference TRBV15 and TRBJ2-3, is DAMVIQNPRYQVTQFGKPVTLSCSQTLNHNVMYWYQQKSSQAPKLLFHYYDKDFNNEADTPDNFQSRRPNTSFCFLDIRSPGLGDTAMYLCATSRAGTDTQYFGPGTRLTVL.

The chain carries TRBV6-6 and TRBJ2-7; 8 bases map to TRBD2. V gave up 1 base and J gave up 3 bases; unmatched junction bases: 2. The V gene's germline CDR1 is MNHNY and CDR2 SVGAGI (reference sequence). This CDR3 is built from 14 residues. DNA for the CDR3: TGTGCCAGCAGTTACTTCACTAGCGGCTACGAGCAGTACTTC. It specifies CASSYFTSGYEQYF.

This chain links TRBV27 with TRBJ2-7; D is undetermined. The CDR3 is 15 residues long. Germline CDR1 MNHEY, CDR2 SMNVEV (reference sequence). The germline V and J ends were trimmed by 2 bases and 0 bases, with 11 bases remaining between them. The CDR3 sequence: CASSLGWTSSYEQYF. In DNA form, the CDR3 reads TGTGCCAGCAGTTTAGGGTGGACCAGCTCCTACGAGCAGTACTTC.

The chain carries TRBV5-6 and TRBJ1-3; 8 bases fit TRBD1. V dropped 2 bases and J dropped 11; count of bases not matched to a gene: 3. The CDR3 covers 12 residues. Germline assignment: CDR1 SGHDT and CDR2 YYEEEE. The CDR3 nucleotides are TGTGCCAGCAGCTTTGGACAGGGCGCCATATATTTT. Its translation is CASSFGQGAIYF.

V and J are TRBV13 and TRBJ1-4, with D possibly matching TRBD1 (5 bases). CDR3 length: 14 residues. Per the germline V gene, CDR1 is PRHDT and CDR2 is FYEKMQ (reference sequence). The V end was cut by 5 bases, the J end by 6 bases, with 13 bases between. The CDR3 region is CASSPRGPDEKLFF. DNA for the CDR3: TGTGCCAGCAGCCCACGGGGCCCCGATGAAAAACTGTTTTTT.

The J gene is TRBJ2-1, the V gene TRBV27; no reliable D call. The germline gives CDR1 MNHEY, CDR2 SMNVEV (reference sequence). V was pared by 8 bases and J by 7 bases, with 9 bases between. The CDR3 is 11 residues long. CDR3 protein: CASGGGNEQFF. The CDR3 nucleotides are TGTGCCAGCGGTGGTGGGAATGAGCAGTTCTTC.

The chain uses TRBV7-6 and TRBJ2-1; 12 bases match TRBD2. Germline CDR1 SGHVS, CDR2 FNYEAQ. The ends lost 5 bases at V and 2 bases at J; junction bases unmatched: 4. The length of the CDR3 is 16 residues. As DNA, the CDR3 is TGTGCCAGCAGCCCAGGACTAGCGGGAACCTACAATGAGCAGTTCTTC. This encodes CASSPGLAGTYNEQFF.

This chain links TRBV14 with TRBJ2-1, with no clear D. This CDR3 region has 13 residues. The germline CDR1 and CDR2 sequences are SGHDN and FVKESK. V lost 0 bases and J lost 9, with 9 bases in between. CDR3 residues: CASSQEWHSEQFF. CDR3 DNA sequence: TGTGCCAGCAGCCAAGAGTGGCATAGTGAGCAGTTCTTC. The variable domain in full, with the rest retrieved from reference TRBV14 and TRBJ2-1, is EAGVTQFPSHSVIEKGQTVTLRCDPISGHDNLYWYRRVMGKEIKFLLHFVKESKQDESGMPNNRFLAERTGGTYSTLKVQPAELEDSGVYFCASSQEWHSEQFFGPGTRLTVL.

This rearrangement joins TRBV6-1 to TRBJ2-7, with D possibly TRBD1 on 7 matching bases. The CDR3 covers 14 residues. The V gene's germline CDR1 is MNHNS and CDR2 SASEGT. The germline V and J ends were trimmed by 7 bases and 1 base, with 14 bases remaining between them. This chain's CDR3 is CASTKTGRSYEQYF. Written as DNA, the CDR3 is TGTGCCAGCACCAAGACAGGGAGGTCCTACGAGCAGTACTTC.

The chain has TRBV29-1 and TRBJ2-1, with unresolved D. Trimming pared 0 bases from V and 3 bases from J, leaving 9 bases between. Per the germline V gene, CDR1 is SQVTM and CDR2 is ANQGSEA. The CDR3 covers 14 residues. CDR3 DNA sequence: TGCAGCGTTGAAGAAGTGGTAGGCTACAATGAGCAGTTCTTC. It encodes CSVEEVVGYNEQFF.

CDR3 loop: CAMEGGDYGYTF. As DNA, the CDR3 is TGTGCCATGGAAGGGGGCGACTATGGCTACACCTTC. The chain is built from TRBV30 and TRBJ1-2; 7 bases match TRBD1. Germline values: CDR1 GTSNPN, CDR2 SVGIG (reference sequence). V was pared by 8 bases and J by 3 bases, with 6 bases of the junction left unmatched. CDR3 size: 12 residues.